This T cell receptor (beta chain) is from a study of T cells in localized non-small cell lung cancer. Germline CDR1 reads SGHNT; CDR2 reads YENEEA. Trimming took 5 bases from V and 10 from J; bases not matched to a gene: 16. There are 16 residues in the CDR3. To note about this clone: Its specificity is unknown.

General study results and limits: Sequencing, confined to only one tumor region, leaves heterogeneity possible. Out of the top 100 tumor clones, a median approximately 50 were seen in adjacent lung. Adjacent uninvolved lung tissue had the highest T cell clonality, exceeding tumor. Greater T cell density in blood accompanied longer overall survival.

TCRdb's copy holds only in-frame clones and misses some; the assay was immunoSEQ multiplex PCR. Of 2,500 to 3,500 clones listed, 29% are singletons. This specimen was lung tumor tissue, taken before any cancer treatment. The rearrangement uses TRBV11-3 and TRBJ1-1; the match to TRBD1 covers 10 bases. This TCR derives from a woman aged 40-69 years with stage III lung adenocarcinoma. CDR3 DNA sequence: TGTGCCAGCAGCCGAAATCGAAACGTAGGACAGGGGGGAGCTTTCTTT. This sequence encodes CASSRNRNVGQGGAFF. Variable domain in full (rest from reference TRBV11-3 and TRBJ1-1): EAGVVQSPRYKIIEKKQPVAFWCNPISGHNTLYWYLQNLGQGPELLIRYENEEAVDDSQLPKDRFSAERLKGVDSTLKIQPAELGDSAVYLCASSRNRNVGQGGAFFGQGTRLTVV.